What follows describes a single T cell receptor (beta chain). These data originate in a study of T cell responses to AZD1222 COVID-19 vaccine. This table comes from immunoSEQ multiplex PCR, and its TCRdb copy is limited to in-frame clones, with some not included. The table records about 120,000 clones, around 94% of them present only once. The V gene lost 1 base and the J gene lost 1 base, with 10 bases spanning the gap. Germline loops: CDR1 SGHAT, CDR2 FQNNGV. The CDR3 sequence is 15 residues long. Source: peripheral blood, taken on day 0 of AZD1222 vaccination. The V gene is TRBV11-2, the J gene TRBJ1-1, with D possibly TRBD1 on 6 matching bases. This TCR came from an adult in good health. The CDR3 spells CASSLVWGQNTEAFF. DNA for the CDR3: TGTGCCAGCAGCTTAGTCTGGGGGCAGAACACTGAAGCTTTCTTT.